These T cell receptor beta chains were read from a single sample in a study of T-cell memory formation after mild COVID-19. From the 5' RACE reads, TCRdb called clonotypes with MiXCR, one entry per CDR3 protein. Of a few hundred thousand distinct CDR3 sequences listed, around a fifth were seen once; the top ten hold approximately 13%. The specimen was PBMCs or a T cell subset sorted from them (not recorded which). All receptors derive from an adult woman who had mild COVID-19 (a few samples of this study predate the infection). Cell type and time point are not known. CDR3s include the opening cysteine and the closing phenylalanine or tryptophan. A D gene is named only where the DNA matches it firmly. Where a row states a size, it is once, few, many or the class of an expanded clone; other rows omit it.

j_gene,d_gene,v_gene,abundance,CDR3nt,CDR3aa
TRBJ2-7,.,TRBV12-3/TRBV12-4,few,TGTGCCAGCAGTTTGGGGGAAAGTCGGACAGCCGTTTCGGCCGGGCAGTACTTC,CASSLGESRTAVSAGQYF
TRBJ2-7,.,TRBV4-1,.,TGCGCCAGCAGCCAGGCAAGAGGGAGCGAGCAGTACTTC,CASSQARGSEQYF
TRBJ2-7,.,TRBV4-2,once,TGTGCCAGCAGCCAAGATTTTTGGGCAGACGAGCAGTACTTC,CASSQDFWADEQYF
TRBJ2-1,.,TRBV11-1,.,TGTGCCAGCAGCTTAGCGCGAGGGCTTACGGCCAATGAGCAGTTCTTC,CASSLARGLTANEQFF
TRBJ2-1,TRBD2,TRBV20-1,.,TGCAGTGCTAGAGGAGGAGGACTAGCGGACTCCTACAATGAGCAGTTCTTC,CSARGGGLADSYNEQFF
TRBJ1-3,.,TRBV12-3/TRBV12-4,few,TGTGCCAGCAGCTCCCGGACGGGGCCCCTCTCTGGAAACACCATATATTTT,CASSSRTGPLSGNTIYF
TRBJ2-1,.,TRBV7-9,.,TGTGCCAGCAGCTTAAAGAGTGAGCAGTTCTTC,CASSLKSEQFF
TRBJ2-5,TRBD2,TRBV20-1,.,TGCAGTGCTGCAGGTGGGACTAGCGGGCCGGAGACCCAGTACTTC,CSAAGGTSGPETQYF
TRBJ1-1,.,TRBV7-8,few,TGTGCCAGCAGCTTTCAACCCACCCGGGAAAACACTGAAGCTTTCTTT,CASSFQPTRENTEAFF
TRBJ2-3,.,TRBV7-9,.,TGTGCCAGCAGCTTAACGATAGACGTAGATACGCAGTATTTT,CASSLTIDVDTQYF
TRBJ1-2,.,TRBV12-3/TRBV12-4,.,TGTGCCAGCAGTCCTCGGGAGACCGGCTATGGCTACACCTTC,CASSPRETGYGYTF
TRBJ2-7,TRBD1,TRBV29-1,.,TGCAGCGTTGATGGGACAGGCTCCTACGAGCAGTACTTC,CSVDGTGSYEQYF
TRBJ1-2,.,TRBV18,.,TGTGCCAGCTCACGGTCGGTGGGGGACGGCTACACCTTC,CASSRSVGDGYTF
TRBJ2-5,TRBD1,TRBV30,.,TGTGCCTGGAGGGTTGGGACAGGGGTAGAGACCCAATACTTC,CAWRVGTGVETQYF
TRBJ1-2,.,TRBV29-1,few,TGCAGCGTTTCAGCGAACTATGGCTACACCTTC,CSVSANYGYTF
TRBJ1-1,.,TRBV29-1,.,TGCAGCGTTACTCACGGGGGCGCAGGTACTGAAGCTTTCTTT,CSVTHGGAGTEAFF
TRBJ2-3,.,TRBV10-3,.,TGTGCCATCATGGGGGGAGATACGCAGTATTTT,CAIMGGDTQYF
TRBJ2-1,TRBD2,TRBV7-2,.,TGTGCCAGCAGCCCCTGGACTAGCGGGGGGGACAATGAGCAGTTCTTC,CASSPWTSGGDNEQFF
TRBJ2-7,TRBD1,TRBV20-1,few,TGCAGTGCTTTCTGGACAGGACTCTACGAGCAGTACTTC,CSAFWTGLYEQYF
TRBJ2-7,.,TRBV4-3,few,TGCGCCAGCAGCCAAGGCGACAGAGTCCTGGACGAGCAGTACTTC,CASSQGDRVLDEQYF
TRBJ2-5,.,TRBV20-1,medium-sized,TGCAGTACGTTTCAAGAGACCCAGTACTTC,CSTFQETQYF
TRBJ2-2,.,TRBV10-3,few,TGTGCCATCAGTTCCCCCGCAGGGAAGAACACCGGGGAGCTGTTTTTT,CAISSPAGKNTGELFF
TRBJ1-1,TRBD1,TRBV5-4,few,TGTGCCAGCAGCTTGGAGGGGGCTTGGACTGAAGCTTTCTTT,CASSLEGAWTEAFF
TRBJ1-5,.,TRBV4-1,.,TGCGCCAGCAGCCAAGTGGGGGTTATGAGCAATCAGCCCCAGCATTTT,CASSQVGVMSNQPQHF
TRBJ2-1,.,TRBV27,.,TGTGCCAGCAGTTCCCCCGAAAAGGCGATACAACGATTAGATGAGCAGTTCTTC,CASSSPEKAIQRLDEQFF
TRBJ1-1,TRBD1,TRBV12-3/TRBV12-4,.,TGTGCCAGCAGTTTAGACAGGGGGGAAGCTTTCTTT,CASSLDRGEAFF
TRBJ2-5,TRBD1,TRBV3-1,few,TGTGCCAGCAGCCAAGGGACAGGGCCGACGGAGACCCAGTACTTC,CASSQGTGPTETQYF
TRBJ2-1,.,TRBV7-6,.,TGTGCCAGCAGCGGTTCTTCTGGTGAGCAGTTCTTC,CASSGSSGEQFF
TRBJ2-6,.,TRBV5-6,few,TGTGCCAGCAGCTTGGAGGTCATGGCCGGGGCCAACGTCCTGACTTTC,CASSLEVMAGANVLTF
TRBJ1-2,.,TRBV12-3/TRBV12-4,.,TGTGCCAGCAGTTTAGGATCGCAGGGATGGTATGGCTACACCTTC,CASSLGSQGWYGYTF
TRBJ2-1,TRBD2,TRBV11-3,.,TGTGCCAGCAGCTTAGATACGACTAGCGGCTTTGGGTACAATGAGCAGTTCTTC,CASSLDTTSGFGYNEQFF
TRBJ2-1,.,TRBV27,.,TGTGCCAGCAGCTTACTAGCAATGGATGAGCAGTTCTTC,CASSLLAMDEQFF
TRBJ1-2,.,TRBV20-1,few,TGCAGTGCTAGAGGGGCCATAACTTCAGGCTATGGCTACACCTTC,CSARGAITSGYGYTF
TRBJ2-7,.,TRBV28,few,TGTGCCAGCACCCTGGGACGGACCTACGAGCAGTACTTC,CASTLGRTYEQYF
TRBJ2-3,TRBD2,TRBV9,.,TGTGCCAGCAGCGTAGGATTAACTAGCGGGAGTTCTGATACGCAGTATTTT,CASSVGLTSGSSDTQYF
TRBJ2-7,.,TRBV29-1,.,TGCAGCGTCGCGGTGGGGGTCGAATACGAGCAGTACTTC,CSVAVGVEYEQYF
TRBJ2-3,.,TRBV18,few,TGTGCCAGCTCACCTCCCTTGGCAGATACGCAGTATTTT,CASSPPLADTQYF
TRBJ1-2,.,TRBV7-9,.,TGTGCCAGCAGCTGGGCCAACTCCGCTAACTATGGCTACACCTTC,CASSWANSANYGYTF
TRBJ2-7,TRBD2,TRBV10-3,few,TGTGCCATCAGACCAGCGGGAGGCCCCTACGAGCAGTACTTC,CAIRPAGGPYEQYF
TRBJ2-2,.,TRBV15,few,TGTGCCACCGGGGGCTACAACACCGGGGAGCTGTTTTTT,CATGGYNTGELFF
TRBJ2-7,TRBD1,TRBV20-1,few,TGCAGTGCTAGAGATATAGGGACAGGGGCCTACGAGCAGTACTTC,CSARDIGTGAYEQYF
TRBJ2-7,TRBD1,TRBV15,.,TGTGCCACCAGCAGAGACGGGGCTCGGACAGGGACCTACGAGCAGTACTTC,CATSRDGARTGTYEQYF
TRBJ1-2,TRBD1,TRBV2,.,TGTGCCAGCAGTGTTAAACAGGGGGCTTACTATGGCTACACCTTC,CASSVKQGAYYGYTF
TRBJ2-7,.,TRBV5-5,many,TGTGCCAGCAGCCCGAATGGGGGACCCTACGAGCAGTACTTC,CASSPNGGPYEQYF
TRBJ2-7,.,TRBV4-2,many,TGTGCCAGCAGCCACAAGGGGGTTAACGAGCAGTACTTC,CASSHKGVNEQYF
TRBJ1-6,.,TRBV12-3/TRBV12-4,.,TGTGCCAGCAGTTTACAGGGACCGCTCGGGATGGCCCTCCACTTT,CASSLQGPLGMALHF
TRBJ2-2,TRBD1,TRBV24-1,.,TGTGCCACCAGTGATTATCACAGGGGACCGGGGGAGCTGTTTTTT,CATSDYHRGPGELFF
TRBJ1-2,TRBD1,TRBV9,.,TGTGCCAGCAGCGTCCGTACAGGGGCCTATGGCTACACCTTC,CASSVRTGAYGYTF
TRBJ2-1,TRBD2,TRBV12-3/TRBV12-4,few,TGTGCCAGCAGTTCCCCTAGCGGGGGGGGTTACAATGAGCAGTTCTTC,CASSSPSGGGYNEQFF